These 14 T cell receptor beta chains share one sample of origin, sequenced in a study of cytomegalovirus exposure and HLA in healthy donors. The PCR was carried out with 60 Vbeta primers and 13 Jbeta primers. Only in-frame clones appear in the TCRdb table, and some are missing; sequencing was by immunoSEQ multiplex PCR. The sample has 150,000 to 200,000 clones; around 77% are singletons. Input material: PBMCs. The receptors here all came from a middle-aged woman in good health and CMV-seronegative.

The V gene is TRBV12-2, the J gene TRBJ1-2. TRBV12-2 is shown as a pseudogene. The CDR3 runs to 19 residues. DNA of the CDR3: TGTGCAAGTCGCTTAGCGATTCCCTTAGGGAAGGGGACTTACTATGGCTACACCTTC. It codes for CASRLAIPLGKGTYYGYTF.

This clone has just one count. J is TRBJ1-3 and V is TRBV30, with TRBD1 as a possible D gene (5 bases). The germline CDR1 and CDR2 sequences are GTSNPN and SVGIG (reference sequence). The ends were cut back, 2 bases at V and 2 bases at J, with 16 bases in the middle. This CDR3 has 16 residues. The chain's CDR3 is CAWSRGDSSPGNTIYF. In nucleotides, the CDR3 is TGTGCCTGGAGTAGAGGGGACTCAAGCCCTGGAAACACCATATATTTT.

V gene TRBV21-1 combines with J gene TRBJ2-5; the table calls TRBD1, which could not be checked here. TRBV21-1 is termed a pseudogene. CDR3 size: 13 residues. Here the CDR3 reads CASSPKGGETQYF. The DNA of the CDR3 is TGTGCCAGCAGCCCCAAAGGGGGAGAGACCCAGTACTTC.

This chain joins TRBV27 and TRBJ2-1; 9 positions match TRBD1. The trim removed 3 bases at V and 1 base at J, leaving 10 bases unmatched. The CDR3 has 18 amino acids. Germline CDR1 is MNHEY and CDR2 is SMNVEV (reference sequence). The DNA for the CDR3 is TGTGCCAGCAGTTTCGGGGACAGGGCGCAGGGATCCTACAATGAGCAGTTCTTC. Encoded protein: CASSFGDRAQGSYNEQFF.

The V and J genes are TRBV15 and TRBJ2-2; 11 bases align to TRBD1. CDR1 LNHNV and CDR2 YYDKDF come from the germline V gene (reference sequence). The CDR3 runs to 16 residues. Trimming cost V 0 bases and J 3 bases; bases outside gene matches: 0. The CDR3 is CATSREGQGDTGELFF. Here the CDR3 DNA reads TGTGCCACCAGCAGAGAGGGACAGGGGGACACCGGGGAGCTGTTTTTT.

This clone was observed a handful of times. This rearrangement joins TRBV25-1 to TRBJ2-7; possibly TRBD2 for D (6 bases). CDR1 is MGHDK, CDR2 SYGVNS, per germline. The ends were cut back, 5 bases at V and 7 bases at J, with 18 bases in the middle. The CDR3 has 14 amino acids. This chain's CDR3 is CASSRTGGAEEQYF. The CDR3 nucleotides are TGTGCCAGCAGTCGCACCGGAGGGGCGGAAGAGCAGTACTTC.

CDR3 nucleotide sequence: TGTGCCAGCAGCCTCCTCGGACAGGGGTTCACAGATACGCAGTATTTT. Its protein product is CASSLLGQGFTDTQYF. The chain combines TRBV14 with TRBJ2-3, with 9 bases matching TRBD1. The CDR3 covers 16 residues. Germline loops: CDR1 SGHDN, CDR2 FVKESK. V was clipped by 4 bases and J by 2 bases; unmatched bases: 7.

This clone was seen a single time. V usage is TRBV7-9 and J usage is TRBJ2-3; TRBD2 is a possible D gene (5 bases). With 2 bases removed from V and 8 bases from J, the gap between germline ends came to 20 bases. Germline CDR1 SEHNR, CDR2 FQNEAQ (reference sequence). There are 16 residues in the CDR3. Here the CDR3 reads CASSLSPTGPGGTQYF. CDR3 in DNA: TGTGCCAGCAGCTTATCCCCGACCGGACCCGGAGGTACGCAGTATTTT.

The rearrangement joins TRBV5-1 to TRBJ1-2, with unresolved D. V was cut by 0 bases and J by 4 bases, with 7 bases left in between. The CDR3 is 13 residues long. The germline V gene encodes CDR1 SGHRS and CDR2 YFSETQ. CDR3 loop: CASSLAPFYGYTF. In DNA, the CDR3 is TGCGCCAGCAGCTTGGCCCCGTTCTATGGCTACACCTTC.

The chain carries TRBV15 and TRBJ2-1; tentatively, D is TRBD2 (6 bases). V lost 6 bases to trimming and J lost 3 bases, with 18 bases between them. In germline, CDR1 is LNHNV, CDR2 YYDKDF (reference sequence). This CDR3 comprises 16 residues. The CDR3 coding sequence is TGTGCCACCAGGGAGCCCCGGGGGACCTTCTACAATGAGCAGTTCTTC. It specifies CATREPRGTFYNEQFF.

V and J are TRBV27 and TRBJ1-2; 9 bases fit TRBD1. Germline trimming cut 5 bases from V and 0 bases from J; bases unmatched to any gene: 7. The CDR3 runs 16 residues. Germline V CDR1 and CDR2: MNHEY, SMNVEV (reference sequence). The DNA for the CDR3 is TGTGCCAGCAGTCGACAGGGGGACATAGCTAACTATGGCTACACCTTC. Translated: CASSRQGDIANYGYTF.

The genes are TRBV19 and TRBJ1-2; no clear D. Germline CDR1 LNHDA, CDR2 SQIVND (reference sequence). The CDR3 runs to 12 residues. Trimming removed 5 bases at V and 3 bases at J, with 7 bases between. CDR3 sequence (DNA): TGTGCCAGTAGTTCCCGAGACTATGGCTACACCTTC. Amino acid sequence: CASSSRDYGYTF.

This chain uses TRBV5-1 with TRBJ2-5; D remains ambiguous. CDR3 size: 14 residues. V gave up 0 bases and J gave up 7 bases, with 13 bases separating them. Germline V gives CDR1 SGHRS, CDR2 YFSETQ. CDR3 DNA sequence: TGCGCCAGCAGCTTGGAACCGGTACCAGGGACCCAGTACTTC. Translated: CASSLEPVPGTQYF.

CDR3 region: CATQPGLAGKDTQYF. The CDR3 DNA sequence: TGTGCCACTCAACCGGGACTAGCGGGAAAAGATACGCAGTATTTT. V gene TRBV6-6 combines with J gene TRBJ2-3; 13 bases fit TRBD2. CDR3 length equals 15 residues. V was clipped by 10 bases and J by 5 bases; unmatched bases: 9. Germline values: CDR1 MNHNY, CDR2 SVGAGI (reference sequence).